This T cell receptor beta chain was retrieved from a study of cytomegalovirus exposure and HLA in healthy donors. Study results and caveats: Rarity marked most TCR sequences, yet some public TCRs occurred in many donors. Per a prior analysis, the majority of TCR beta V segments were productive roughly 90% or roughly 30% of the time.

13 Jbeta primers and 60 Vbeta primers were used for the PCR. Only in-frame clones appear in the TCRdb table, and some are missing; sequencing was by immunoSEQ multiplex PCR. The sample includes 150,000 or so clones, about four fifths of them seen just once. In regard to this clone: Its antigen remains unknown.

The CDR3 length is 13 residues. The V gene's germline CDR1 is SGHTS and CDR2 YDEGEE. Trimming took 1 base from V and 3 from J, leaving 8 bases between them. The source is a man between 18 and 29 years old in good health and CMV-seropositive. The sequenced material came from PBMCs. The chain employs TRBV5-8 and TRBJ2-7; possible D gene TRBD2, 5 bases. As DNA, the CDR3 is TGTGCCAGCAGCTTGTTCGAGGGCTACGAGCAGTACTTC. Its protein is CASSLFEGYEQYF.